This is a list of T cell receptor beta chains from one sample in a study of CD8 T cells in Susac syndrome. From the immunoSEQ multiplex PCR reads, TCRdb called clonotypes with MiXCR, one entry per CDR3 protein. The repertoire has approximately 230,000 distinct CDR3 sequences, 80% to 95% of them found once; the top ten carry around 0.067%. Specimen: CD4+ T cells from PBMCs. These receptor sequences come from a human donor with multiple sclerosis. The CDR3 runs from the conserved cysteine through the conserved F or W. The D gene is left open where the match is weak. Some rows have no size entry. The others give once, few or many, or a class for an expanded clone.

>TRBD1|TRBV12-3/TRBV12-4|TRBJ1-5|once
TGTGCCAGCAGTTTAGAGCGGCAGGACAGGGGGCAGCCCCAGCATTTT
CASSLERQDRGQPQHF
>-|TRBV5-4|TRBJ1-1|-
TGTGCCAGCACGAGGGGGGCCGGTAGCCCCTTGAACACTGAAGCTTTCTTT
CASTRGAGSPLNTEAFF
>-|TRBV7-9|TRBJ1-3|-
TGTGCCAGCAGCCCCACTTGGTCTGGAAACACCATATATTTT
CASSPTWSGNTIYF
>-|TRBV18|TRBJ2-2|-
TGTGCCAGCTACGCCTTAGAGGCCATGGCGAACACCGGGGAGCTGTTTTTT
CASYALEAMANTGELFF
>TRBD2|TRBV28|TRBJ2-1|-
TGTGCCAGCAGTCACATCGGGAGGTACAATGAGCAGTTCTTC
CASSHIGRYNEQFF
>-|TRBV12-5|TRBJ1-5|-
TGTGCTAGTGGCCCGGACCGACTTTATAGCAATCAGCCCCAGCATTTT
CASGPDRLYSNQPQHF
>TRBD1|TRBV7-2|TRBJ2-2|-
TGTGCCAGCAGCTCACAGGGGGCCGGGGAGCTGTTTTTT
CASSSQGAGELFF
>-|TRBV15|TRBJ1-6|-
TGTGCCACCAGCAGAGATCTGGGGTCACCCCTCCACTTT
CATSRDLGSPLHF
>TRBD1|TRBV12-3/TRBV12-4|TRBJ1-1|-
TGTGCCAGCAGTCCCTACAGGGGAACTGAAGCTTTCTTT
CASSPYRGTEAFF
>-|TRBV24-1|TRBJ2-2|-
TGTGCCACCAGTGATCGAGGTGACACCGGGGAGCTGTTTTTT
CATSDRGDTGELFF
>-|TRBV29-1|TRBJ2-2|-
TGCAGCGTTCGGCAGGGATACACCGGGGAGCTGTTTTTT
CSVRQGYTGELFF
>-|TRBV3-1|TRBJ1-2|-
TGTGCCAGCAGCGTGTCTGACTATGGCTACACCTTC
CASSVSDYGYTF
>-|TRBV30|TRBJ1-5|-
TGTGCCTGGAGTGTTGCTTTGGGGGGACAGCCCCAGCATTTT
CAWSVALGGQPQHF
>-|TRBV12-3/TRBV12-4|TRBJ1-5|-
TGTGCCAGCAGTCGCTTTAGGCAGGGTGTGCAGCCCCAGCATTTT
CASSRFRQGVQPQHF
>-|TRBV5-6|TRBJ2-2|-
TGTGCCAGCAGCTTGGTTGGTCGGAACACCGGGGAGCTGTTTTTT
CASSLVGRNTGELFF
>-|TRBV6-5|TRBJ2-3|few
TGTGCCAGCAGTTATGGAGATACGCAGTATTTT
CASSYGDTQYF
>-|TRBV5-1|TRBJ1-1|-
TGCGCCAGCAGCACGGTTAGAAGTCACACTGAAGCTTTCTTT
CASSTVRSHTEAFF
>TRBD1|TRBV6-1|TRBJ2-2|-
TGTGCCAGCAGTGTCGCCGGGACAGGCGCCGGGGAGCTGTTTTTT
CASSVAGTGAGELFF
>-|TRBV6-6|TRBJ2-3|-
TGTGCCAGCACCCTACGAGGGGGAGATACGCAGTATTTT
CASTLRGGDTQYF
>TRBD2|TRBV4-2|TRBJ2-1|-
TGTGCCAGCACAAAGACTAGCGGGGCCTCCTACAATGAGCAGTTCTTC
CASTKTSGASYNEQFF
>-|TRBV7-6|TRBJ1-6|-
TGTGCCAGCAGCTTATTGGAGGCGGGTTCACCCCTCCACTTT
CASSLLEAGSPLHF
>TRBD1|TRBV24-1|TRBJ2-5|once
TGTGCCACCAGTGCGGGGACAGGGTTTCAAGAGACCCAGTACTTC
CATSAGTGFQETQYF
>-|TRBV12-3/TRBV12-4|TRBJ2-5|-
TGTGCCAGCAAATTTGGGCCCCGGACCCAGTACTTC
CASKFGPRTQYF
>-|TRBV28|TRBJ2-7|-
TGTGCCAGCAGTTTAAACTACGAGCAGTACTTC
CASSLNYEQYF
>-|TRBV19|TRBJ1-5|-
TGTGCCAGTAGTATCTGCGACCCAGGGAGGCAGCCCCAGCATTTT
CASSICDPGRQPQHF
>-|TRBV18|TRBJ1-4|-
TGTGCCAGCTCACCTGAAGACCAGGGGAGTTGGAAACTGTTTTTT
CASSPEDQGSWKLFF
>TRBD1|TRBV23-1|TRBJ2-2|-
TGCGCCAGCAGCGAAGGGGACAGTCCGAACACCGGGGAGCTGTTTTTT
CASSEGDSPNTGELFF
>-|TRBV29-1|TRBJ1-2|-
TGCAGCGTTGAATGGACAGATGGCTACACCTTC
CSVEWTDGYTF
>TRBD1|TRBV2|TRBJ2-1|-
TGTGCCAGCAGTCCGCCGACAGGGTTCACTGAGCAGTTCTTC
CASSPPTGFTEQFF
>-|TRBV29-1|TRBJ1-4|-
TGCAGCGTAACCGACGCGGGAGGGACTAATGAAAAACTGTTTTTT
CSVTDAGGTNEKLFF
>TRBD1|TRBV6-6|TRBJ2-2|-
TGTGCCAGCAAAACAGGGGAACAGGGAAGCGGGGAGCTGTTTTTT
CASKTGEQGSGELFF
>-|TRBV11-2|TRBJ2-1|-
TGTGCCAGCAGCTTAGACAACGGGGGTCTCACGAAGCAGTTCTTC
CASSLDNGGLTKQFF
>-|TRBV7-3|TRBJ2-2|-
TGTGCCAGCAGCTTGAGACGGACCGGGGAGCTGTTTTTT
CASSLRRTGELFF
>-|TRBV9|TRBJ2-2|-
TGTGCCAGCAGCGTAGGGTCCGGGGAGCTGTTTTTT
CASSVGSGELFF
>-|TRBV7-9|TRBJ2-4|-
TGTGCCAGCAGCGCAGCAAACATTCAGTACTTC
CASSAANIQYF
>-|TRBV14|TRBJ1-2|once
TGTGCCAGCAGCCAAGATTGGGGACAAATTTATGGCTACACCTTC
CASSQDWGQIYGYTF
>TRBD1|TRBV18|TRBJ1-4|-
TGTGCCAGCTCCCAACGTGGGGACAGAATTTCAACTAATGAAAAACTGTTTTTT
CASSQRGDRISTNEKLFF
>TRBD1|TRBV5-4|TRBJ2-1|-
TGTGCCAGCAGCGAGGGACAGGGTTATGAGCAGTTCTTC
CASSEGQGYEQFF
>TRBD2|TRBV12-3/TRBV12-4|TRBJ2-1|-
TGTGCCAGCAGTTTAGGGCTAGCGGCCAACAATGAGCAGTTCTTC
CASSLGLAANNEQFF
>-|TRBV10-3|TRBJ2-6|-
TGTGCCATCAGTGAAGGGGACTCTGGGGCCAACGTCCTGACTTTC
CAISEGDSGANVLTF
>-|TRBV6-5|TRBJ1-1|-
TGTGCCAGCAGTTACTCGGGTCAGGGTAACACTGAAGCTTTCTTT
CASSYSGQGNTEAFF
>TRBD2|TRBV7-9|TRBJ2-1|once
TGTGCCAGCAGCCACATAGCGGGAGGTACCTACAATGAGCAGTTCTTC
CASSHIAGGTYNEQFF
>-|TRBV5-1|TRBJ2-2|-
TGCGCCAGTCGGGAAACCAGCGCCGGGGAGCTGTTTTTT
CASRETSAGELFF
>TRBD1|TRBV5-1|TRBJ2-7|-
TGCGCCAGCAGCCCCTGGACAGGGGGAAGCTACGAGCAGTACTTC
CASSPWTGGSYEQYF
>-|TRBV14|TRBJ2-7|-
TGTGCCAGCAGCCAAGTAGGGGCTGGCTACGAGCAGTACTTC
CASSQVGAGYEQYF
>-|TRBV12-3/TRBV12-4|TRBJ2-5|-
TGTGCCAGCAGTTCCTACGGGGGGACCCAGTACTTC
CASSSYGGTQYF
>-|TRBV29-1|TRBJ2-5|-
TGCAGCGTTGAACTAGCCCGGAGGGGGGCCCAGTACTTC
CSVELARRGAQYF
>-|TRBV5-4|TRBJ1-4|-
TGTGCCAGCAGTCAAACCAGCGGGGCCGGAGATGAAAAACTGTTTTTT
CASSQTSGAGDEKLFF
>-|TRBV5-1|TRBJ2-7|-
TGCGCCAGCGGCAAAACCGACGGGTCCTACGAGCAGTACTTC
CASGKTDGSYEQYF